The 14 T cell receptor beta chains presented below share a single source sample, sequenced in a study of T-cell reconstitution after alpha-beta-depleted transplantation in children. For TCRbeta, the library was prepared with unique molecular identifiers. TCRdb fed the PCR reads into MiXCR, producing one record per CDR3 protein. The sample contains 190,000 or so distinct CDR3 sequences, roughly 15% of which appear only once. Specimen: PBMCs from the stem cell graft donor, collected from the stem cell graft. All receptors derive from a human donor who donated a stem cell graft to a child with acute lymphoblastic leukemia.

This clonotype was counted ten times or more. The V gene is TRBV11-3, the J gene TRBJ1-2; D unresolved. Germline V gene sequence: CDR1 SGHNT, CDR2 YENEEA. Trimming pared 1 base from V and 8 bases from J, leaving 14 bases between. The CDR3 extends over 14 amino acids. The CDR3 protein is CASSLGLTMGGYTF. The CDR3 region has the DNA TGTGCCAGCAGCTTAGGTCTGACTATGGGCGGCTACACCTTC.

This clonotype was seen ten or more times. The chain has TRBV7-2 and TRBJ2-3; TRBD1 matches at 7 bases. The CDR3 runs 17 residues. After removal of 5 bases from V and 1 base from J, the junction contained 12 bases not matched to a gene. The germline gives CDR1 SGHTA, CDR2 FQGNSA. For the CDR3, the DNA is TGTGCCAGCAGCAACAAACAGGGGCGGTCAGGCACAGATACGCAGTATTTT. Its protein is CASSNKQGRSGTDTQYF.

This clonotype was detected many times. The chain is built from TRBV6-2 or TRBV6-3 and TRBJ2-1; D possibly corresponds to TRBD1 (5 bases). V was cut by 2 bases and J by 4 bases, with 12 bases left in between. The CDR3 covers 15 residues. From germline, CDR1 is MNHEY and CDR2 SVGEGT. The DNA of the CDR3 is TGTGCCAGCAGTTACCAGGGTGCGAGGTACAATGAGCAGTTCTTC. This sequence encodes CASSYQGARYNEQFF.

The table lists this clonotype with a few counts. The genes are TRBV20-1 and TRBJ2-5; tentatively, D is TRBD1 (5 bases). Germline CDR1 and CDR2: DFQATT and SNEGSKA (reference sequence). The V end was cut by 4 bases, the J end by 4 bases, with 16 bases between. CDR3 size: 14 residues. The CDR3 loop is CSANIPARGETQYF. The CDR3 DNA reads TGCAGTGCTAATATACCGGCTAGGGGAGAGACCCAGTACTTC.

This clonotype appeared many times. This sequence joins TRBV20-1 and TRBJ2-2; D is uncertain. Trimming cost V 0 bases and J 14 bases, with 10 bases left between them. Per the germline V gene, CDR1 is DFQATT and CDR2 is SNEGSKA (reference sequence). CDR3 length: 11 residues. CDR3 sequence: CSARDNGPLFF. The CDR3 DNA follows: TGCAGTGCTAGAGATAACGGGCCCCTGTTTTTT.

CDR3 DNA sequence: TGCGCCAGCAGCTTGGCGGCCGGGGGGGGAGCTTTCTTT. This translates into CASSLAAGGGAFF. The chain is built from TRBV5-1 and TRBJ1-1; a weak D match, TRBD1 (5 bases). The CDR3 totals 13 residues. V was shortened by 0 bases and J by 10 bases, with 13 bases between the two germline ends. Germline values: CDR1 SGHRS, CDR2 YFSETQ.

Only one count was recorded for this clonotype. A much larger clone differs from this one at a single base, so this may be a read error. The chain carries TRBV12-3 or TRBV12-4 and TRBJ1-1; 7 positions match TRBD1. The CDR3 sequence is 14 residues long. The CDR3 region is CSSTEEQGGTEAFF. The CDR3 DNA sequence: TGTTCCAGCACCGAGGAGCAGGGGGGCACTGAAGCTTTCTTT.

This clonotype has ten or more counts. The chain carries TRBV6-5 and TRBJ1-1, with D hard to call. This CDR3 contains 19 residues. Germline assignment: CDR1 MNHEY and CDR2 SVGAGI. The V and J ends lost 0 bases and 1 base respectively, with 21 bases between them. As DNA, the CDR3 is TGTGCCAGCAGTTACTCGACGACCCGGGAGTCTGTAAGGAACACTGAAGCTTTCTTT. Translated: CASSYSTTRESVRNTEAFF.

This clonotype came up many times. This chain connects TRBV10-3 to TRBJ2-7, with 9 bases matching TRBD1. The CDR3 is 15 residues long. J lost 2 bases, V lost 3 bases, and 5 bases had no gene match. CDR1 ENHRY and CDR2 SYGVKD come from the germline V gene. The CDR3 protein is CAISDLGTGTYEQYF. DNA for the CDR3: TGTGCCATCAGTGATCTCGGGACAGGGACCTACGAGCAGTACTTC.

This clonotype was observed a handful of times. The J gene is TRBJ1-1, the V gene TRBV9; no reliable D call. The length of the CDR3 is 15 residues. Germline loops: CDR1 SGDLS, CDR2 YYNGEE. V lost 0 bases and J 1 base, leaving 10 bases between the germline ends. Here the CDR3 DNA reads TGTGCCAGCAGCGTAGTAAAGTCTCCGAACACTGAAGCTTTCTTT. It codes for CASSVVKSPNTEAFF.

The table lists this clonotype with many counts. The chain uses TRBV5-4 and TRBJ1-2; D may be TRBD1 (5 bases). Trimming pared 1 base from V and 4 bases from J, leaving 14 bases between. This CDR3 region has 15 residues. Germline CDR1 is SGHNT and CDR2 is YYREEE (reference sequence). CDR3 sequence (DNA): TGTGCCAGCAGCTTGCTCGGGGGGTATAGCTATGGCTACACCTTC. Its protein is CASSLLGGYSYGYTF.

This clonotype was found a few times. The J gene is TRBJ2-7, the V gene TRBV28; tentatively, D is TRBD1 or TRBD2 (5 bases each). Germline V gene sequence: CDR1 MDHEN, CDR2 SYDVKM. There are 15 residues in the CDR3. V shed 2 bases and J shed 2 bases, with 13 bases lying between them. This CDR3 reads CASSLDGTPTYEQYF. In DNA form, the CDR3 reads TGTGCCAGCAGTTTAGACGGGACCCCTACCTACGAGCAGTACTTC.

In its sample, this clonotype was seen many times. This rearrangement joins TRBV12-3 or TRBV12-4 to TRBJ2-1, with 9 bases matching TRBD1. J gave up 6 bases and V 6 bases, and 12 bases lay outside the gene matches. There are 16 residues in the CDR3. The CDR3 region has the DNA TGTGCCAGCAGCCAAGAACGGGACAGGGTCACCAATGAGCAGTTCTTC. It specifies CASSQERDRVTNEQFF.

This clonotype was recorded many times. The chain combines TRBV11-2 with TRBJ2-3, with no clear D. Trimming removed 1 base at V and 2 bases at J, with 19 bases between. The CDR3 covers 18 residues. Per germline, CDR1 SGHAT and CDR2 FQNNGV. CDR3 sequence (DNA): TGTGCCAGCAGCTTAGGCCCCCTAAAAGGAATCTCCACAGATACGCAGTATTTT. Translation: CASSLGPLKGISTDTQYF.